The 5 T cell receptor beta chains presented below share a single source sample, sequenced in a study of cytomegalovirus exposure and HLA in healthy donors. Only in-frame clones appear in the TCRdb table, and some are missing; sequencing was by immunoSEQ multiplex PCR. Of 55,000 to 70,000 clones listed, 85% to 90% are singletons. The sequenced material came from PBMCs. The receptors shown here come from a woman younger than 30 in good health and CMV-seronegative.

The V gene is TRBV9, the J gene TRBJ2-1, with D unresolved. Trimming shortened V by 3 bases and J by 6 bases, and 13 bases separated the two germline ends. The CDR3 has 14 residues. Germline loops: CDR1 SGDLS, CDR2 YYNGEE. The DNA of the CDR3 is TGTGCCAGCAGCGCAAGACTGGAACTCAATGAGCAGTTCTTC. Amino acid sequence: CASSARLELNEQFF.

The V call is TRBV19, the J call TRBJ2-7, with 11 bases fitting TRBD1. Trimming cost V 4 bases and J 3 bases; bases outside gene matches: 8. The CDR3 extends over 16 amino acids. Per the germline V gene, CDR1 is LNHDA and CDR2 is SQIVND (reference sequence). The CDR3 nucleotides read TGTGCCAGTAGTAACACCGGGACAGGGGGTCACTACGAGCAGTACTTC. Protein sequence: CASSNTGTGGHYEQYF.

The genes are TRBV4-1 and TRBJ2-5, with 12 bases that match TRBD2. This CDR3 comprises 18 residues. The V gene's germline CDR1 is MGHRA and CDR2 YSYEKL. Unmatched junction bases numbered 10, after V lost 0 bases and J lost 5 bases. CDR3 in DNA: TGCGCCAGCAGCCAAGAGAGGCTAGCGGGAGGGCCTCAGGAGACCCAGTACTTC. This codes for CASSQERLAGGPQETQYF.

The CDR3 nucleotides read TGTGCCAGCAGCTTAAATATGCGAGGCGGGGGAGAGAACACCGGGGAGCTGTTTTTT. It translates to CASSLNMRGGGENTGELFF. The chain carries TRBV7-3 and TRBJ2-2; 7 bases map to TRBD2. Germline loops: CDR1 SGHTA, CDR2 FQGTGA. The CDR3 sequence is 19 residues long. The junction had 12 bases not matched to a gene; V was cut back by 1 base and J by 1 base.

The rearrangement joins TRBV9 to TRBJ2-1, with D possibly TRBD2 on 6 matching bases. The V end was cut by 3 bases, the J end by 8 bases, with 15 bases between. This CDR3 comprises 14 residues. From germline, CDR1 is SGDLS and CDR2 YYNGEE. The CDR3 sequence is CASSERLVSHEQFF. The CDR3, as DNA: TGTGCCAGCAGCGAGAGACTAGTCTCCCATGAGCAGTTCTTC.